This T cell receptor beta chain is from a study of blood T cell repertoires in COVID-19. Germline V gene lookup returns CDR1 SQVTM and CDR2 ANQGSEA. The CDR3 sequence is 14 residues long. Trimming at V came to 2 bases and at J to 0 bases, leaving 0 bases not matched to a gene. Clones were read by immunoSEQ multiplex PCR, and TCRdb kept only the in-frame ones, dropping some. The sample carries some 120,000 clones, about 86% recorded once. This chain links TRBV29-1 with TRBJ1-3; 8 bases are a match to TRBD1. Sequenced: peripheral blood. This receptor was taken from a woman aged 50 to 60 with acute or convalescent COVID-19. CDR3 DNA sequence: TGCAGCGTTGAACAGGGGGCCTCTGGAAACACCATATATTTT. This sequence encodes CSVEQGASGNTIYF.